This TCR beta chain was captured in a study of T cells in Graves' hyperthyroidism and ophthalmopathy. This clonotype was seen many times. J was trimmed by 2 bases and V by 3 bases; bases with no gene match: 2. The germline CDR1 and CDR2 sequences are MGHRA and YSYEKL. The CDR3 is 15 amino acids. RNA transcripts gave rise to amplified TCR beta CDR3 regions. Carried out on the TCR CDR3, a first-round RT-PCR used the HTBI primer set. TCRdb analysed the multiplex PCR reads with MiXCR anew, one entry per CDR3 protein. The sample records fewer than 550,000 distinct CDR3 sequences, roughly 14% being singletons.

The chain is built from TRBV4-1 and TRBJ1-2; TRBD1 aligns across 11 bases. The sample consisted of blood. This clonotype was sampled from a woman under 30 with Graves' hyperthyroidism. The CDR3 sequence is CASSHGTGGNYGYTF. CDR3 DNA sequence: TGCGCCAGCAGCCACGGGACAGGGGGAAACTATGGCTACACCTTC.